These 13 T cell receptor beta chains came from one sample sequenced in a study of CD8 T cells in Susac syndrome. When the RNA was reverse transcribed, random hexamers were used with an input of about 0.5 to 1 ug. TCRdb re-called the immunoSEQ multiplex PCR reads through MiXCR, storing one row per CDR3 protein. The profile covers some 300,000 distinct CDR3 sequences, with 85% appearing a single time and around 0.2% taken by the ten largest. The sequenced sample consisted of CD8+ T cells from PBMCs. All receptors come from a human donor with multiple sclerosis.

This chain links TRBV5-6 with TRBJ1-5; perhaps TRBD1 as D (5 bases). The CDR3 covers 15 residues. Germline V gene data show CDR1 as SGHDT and CDR2 as YYEEEE. The V end lost 4 bases, the J end lost 5 bases, and 16 bases lay between the germline ends. CDR3 DNA: TGTGCCAGCAGCCTCGTTGGGGCTGGAGATCAGCCCCAGCATTTT. It translates to CASSLVGAGDQPQHF.

The J gene is TRBJ2-1, the V gene TRBV23-1; TRBD2 agrees at 9 bases. TRBV23-1 is filed as an ORF, its function uncertain. CDR3 size: 22 residues. The J segment lost 0 bases and the V segment lost 3 bases, leaving 21 bases of the junction unmatched. The CDR3 region is CASSHMGGRAGGDTFSYNEQFF. CDR3 DNA: TGCGCCAGCAGTCATATGGGGGGGCGAGCGGGAGGCGACACTTTCTCCTACAATGAGCAGTTCTTC.

This clonotype was detected a few times. The chain has TRBV6-1 and TRBJ1-2, with D unclear. Looked up from germline, CDR1 is MNHNS and CDR2 is SASEGT. Trimming shortened V by 8 bases and J by 0 bases, and 10 bases separated the two germline ends. CDR3 length: 13 amino acids. CDR3 in amino acids: CASWEPPNYGYTF. CDR3 DNA sequence: TGTGCCAGCTGGGAGCCTCCTAACTATGGCTACACCTTC.

The V gene is TRBV19, the J gene TRBJ2-6; D call uncertain. The CDR3 has 15 residues. V dropped 3 bases and J dropped 0 bases, with 6 bases sitting between them. Germline V CDR1 and CDR2: LNHDA, SQIVND (reference sequence). CDR3 protein: CASSIGHSGANVLTF. CDR3 sequence (DNA): TGTGCCAGTAGTATTGGTCACTCTGGGGCCAACGTCCTGACTTTC.

About this clonotype itself: At one end, the junction sequence differs from germline, possibly due to a read error. The chain joins TRBV27 to TRBJ2-6; tentative D call: TRBD1 (6 bases). The CDR3 contains 17 residues. Germline lookup yields CDR1 MNHEY and CDR2 SMNVEV (reference sequence). CDR3 in DNA: TGTGCCAGCAGTATATCCTCAGGGGTTTCTGGGGCCAACGTCCTGACTTTC. Translation: CASSISSGVSGANVLTF.

The V gene is TRBV29-1, the J gene TRBJ2-7; D call uncertain. This CDR3 contains 12 residues. Germline V gives CDR1 SQVTM, CDR2 ANQGSEA. V shed 4 bases and J shed 2 bases, with 9 bases lying between them. The CDR3 DNA reads TGCAGCGTTGGTCACGGACCCTACGAGCAGTACTTC. Translating gives CSVGHGPYEQYF.

The gene calls are TRBV28 and TRBJ1-4; 8 positions agree with TRBD1. After removal of 2 bases from V and 5 bases from J, the junction contained 4 bases not matched to a gene. The CDR3 has 15 residues. Germline CDR1 MDHEN, CDR2 SYDVKM. The chain's CDR3 is CASSLGTGPNEKLFF. In nucleotides, the CDR3 is TGTGCCAGCAGTTTAGGGACAGGACCGAATGAAAAACTGTTTTTT.

This rearrangement joins TRBV4-3 to TRBJ1-5, with D perhaps TRBD1 (5 bases). V was shortened by 0 bases and J by 11 bases, with 17 bases between the two germline ends. Germline lookup yields CDR1 LGHNA and CDR2 YSLEER. This CDR3 contains 15 residues. In nucleotides, the CDR3 is TGCGCCAGCAGCCAAGATCGTAGGGGTCTCAGTTCCCAGCATTTT. Translation: CASSQDRRGLSSQHF.

The chain couples TRBV14 to TRBJ1-2, with a weak D call TRBD1 (5 bases). Germline V gene lookup returns CDR1 SGHDN and CDR2 FVKESK. CDR3 size: 14 residues. V was pared by 1 base and J by 5 bases, with 11 bases between. CDR3 sequence: CASSQGQNYYGYTF. The CDR3 DNA reads as TGTGCCAGCAGCCAAGGACAGAATTATTATGGCTACACCTTC.

This chain joins TRBV5-6 and TRBJ2-5; D call uncertain. Germline assignment: CDR1 SGHDT and CDR2 YYEEEE. Trimming took off 0 bases at V and 0 bases at J, with 6 bases between the two ends. The CDR3 spans 14 residues. The CDR3 DNA reads as TGTGCCAGCAGCTTGGTCAGGAACCAAGAGACCCAGTACTTC. Translated: CASSLVRNQETQYF.

This rearrangement joins TRBV25-1 to TRBJ2-5; D gene uncertain. Germline lookup yields CDR1 MGHDK and CDR2 SYGVNS. Trimming cost V 6 bases and J 1 base, with 6 bases left between them. The CDR3 spans 12 residues. This CDR3 reads CASRQLQETQYF. The CDR3 bases are TGTGCCAGCAGACAGCTCCAAGAGACCCAGTACTTC.

This clonotype occurred once. The CDR3 loop is CASSQERVIRTYNEQFF. The CDR3 coding sequence is TGCGCCAGCAGCCAAGAGAGGGTAATAAGGACCTACAATGAGCAGTTCTTC. The chain is built from TRBV4-3 and TRBJ2-1; TRBD2 is a possible D gene (5 bases). Between the trimmed V and J ends, which lost 0 bases and 2 bases, there was a span of 14 bases. Germline V CDR1 and CDR2: LGHNA, YSLEER. The CDR3 spans 17 residues.

The V and J genes are TRBV5-6 and TRBJ1-1, with 8 positions matching TRBD1. Per the germline V gene, CDR1 is SGHDT and CDR2 is YYEEEE. The CDR3 spans 14 residues. V lost 0 bases, J lost 4 bases, and 2 bases stayed unmatched. CDR3 amino acids: CASSLDRGSTEAFF. The CDR3 region has the DNA TGTGCCAGCAGCTTGGACAGGGGGAGCACTGAAGCTTTCTTT. The entire variable domain, with the rest obtained from reference TRBV5-6 and TRBJ1-1, is as follows: DAGVTQSPTHLIKTRGQQVTLRCSPKSGHDTVSWYQQALGQGPQFIFQYYEEEERQRGNFPDRFSGHQFPNYSSELNVNALLLGDSALYLCASSLDRGSTEAFFGQGTRLTVV.